In this sample, the clone carrying this TCR beta chain turned up many times. The entry originates in a study of T cells in Graves' hyperthyroidism and ophthalmopathy. Using RNA transcripts as the source, TCR beta CDR3 regions were amplified. During a first-round RT-PCR of the TCR CDR3, the HTBI primer set was used. TCRdb called the multiplex PCR reads again in MiXCR, with one record for every CDR3 protein. Of roughly 380,000 distinct CDR3 sequences in the sample, roughly 12% are singletons; the top ten hold about a fifth. V dropped 7 bases and J dropped 0 bases, with 13 bases sitting between them. CDR3 size: 14 residues. From germline, CDR1 is MNHEY and CDR2 SMNVEV (reference sequence).

The rearrangement links TRBV27 to TRBJ2-7, with unresolved D. Sequenced material: blood. This TCR came from a man aged 25-40 years with Graves' hyperthyroidism that later progressed to Graves' ophthalmopathy. The CDR3 nucleotides read TGTGCCAGCACGATAGGTCCGGGCTCCTACGAGCAGTACTTC. Translation: CASTIGPGSYEQYF.